This TCR beta chain was retrieved from a study of shared clonotypes between healthy human individuals. Study-level points and caveats: Estimated clonotype richness was generally higher in naive than memory subsets.

In the original analysis: ImmunoSEQ output lacked quality scores and full-length reads, limiting matched filtering. Using immunoSEQ multiplex PCR, the repertoire was profiled, and TCRdb retains in-frame clones only, with some absent. The V and J calls and clone size come from that table; D and trimming were worked out from the DNA. The profile shows about 2.4 million clones, approximately 94% of them singletons. Trimming took 4 bases from V and 1 from J, leaving 16 bases between them. This CDR3 contains 16 residues. CDR1 and CDR2 from the germline V gene are LGHNA and YNFKEQ. Concerning this clone: Its matching antigen is unknown.

The chain has TRBV4-2 and TRBJ1-1; tentative D call: TRBD1 (5 bases). The sequenced sample was naive CD4+ T cells sorted from blood. As for subset: CD45RA+ positively selected. The TCR sequence derives from a man aged 18 to 35 in good health. CDR3 nucleotides: TGTGCCAGCAGCCCGGACACTCCTAGAGGGAACACTGAAGCTTTCTTT. The encoded protein is CASSPDTPRGNTEAFF.